The 19 T cell receptor beta chains given below trace back to one sample, sequenced in a study of metastatic and nonmetastatic thyroid tumors. Every patient underwent thyroid surgery untreated. TCRdb re-called the PCR reads with MiXCR. The sample yields some 20,000 clones, around a sixth seen once. The sample consisted of blood. These receptors were taken from a male donor with papillary thyroid cancer or a benign thyroid nodule (not recorded which). Some clones in this sample may be carry-over from other donors' samples.

This clone was found a few times. One end of the junction does not line up with germline, which may come from a read error. CDR3 amino acids: CVSTLRGQRRYTF. In nucleotides, the CDR3 is TGTGTCAGCACCCTGAGGGGACAGCGTCGCTACACATTC. The V and J genes are TRBV28 and TRBJ1-2; TRBD1 agrees at 7 bases. Germline V gives CDR1 MDHEN, CDR2 SYDVKM. This CDR3 region has 13 residues.

This clone is labeled medium-sized. The rearrangement links TRBV19 to TRBJ2-2; no reliable D call. The CDR3 has 13 residues. Germline V gene data show CDR1 as LNHDA and CDR2 as SQIVND (reference sequence). V was clipped by 5 bases and J by 6 bases, with 10 bases between them. The CDR3 sequence: CASSVRSAGELFF. CDR3 DNA: TGTGCCAGTAGTGTAAGGTCGGCCGGGGAGCTGTTTTTT.

V gene TRBV6-5 combines with J gene TRBJ1-6; no reliable D call. The V gene's germline CDR1 is MNHEY and CDR2 SVGAGI. CDR3 length: 14 amino acids. Trimming shortened V by 2 bases and J by 7 bases, and 9 bases separated the two germline ends. The CDR3 nucleotides read TGTGCCAGCAGTTACGGGCAGAAAAATTCACCCCTCCACTTT. Amino acid sequence: CASSYGQKNSPLHF.

This clone is labeled as medium-sized. The genes are TRBV4-2 and TRBJ2-1; 10 bases are shared with TRBD1. CDR1 and CDR2 from the germline V gene are LGHNA and YNFKEQ. The CDR3 runs 15 residues. J was trimmed by 4 bases and V by 5 bases; bases with no gene match: 5. CDR3 bases: TGTGCCAGCAGCTCCGAGGACAGGGGGTACAATGAGCAGTTCTTC. It translates to CASSSEDRGYNEQFF.

This clone was seen at least ten times. V and J are TRBV20-1 and TRBJ2-7; TRBD1 is a possible D gene (5 bases). The V and J ends lost 6 bases and 6 bases respectively, with 12 bases between them. CDR3 length equals 11 residues. CDR1 is DFQATT and CDR2 is SNEGSKA in the germline V gene (reference sequence). CDR3 sequence reads: CSAEQDSEQYF. CDR3 nucleotide sequence: TGCAGTGCCGAACAGGATTCCGAGCAGTACTTC.

V and J are TRBV20-1 and TRBJ1-1; D gene ambiguous. The CDR3 sequence is 14 residues long. The germline V gene encodes CDR1 DFQATT and CDR2 SNEGSKA (reference sequence). The V end lost 7 bases, the J end lost 1 base, and 16 bases lay between the germline ends. Written as DNA, the CDR3 is TGCAGTGTAAAGTCGGTAGAACAGAACACTGAAGCTTTCTTT. Translated: CSVKSVEQNTEAFF.

This clone was recorded many times. The chain couples TRBV20-1 to TRBJ2-7, with 7 bases lining up with TRBD1. The germline V gene has CDR1 DFQATT and CDR2 SNEGSKA (reference sequence). The V gene end was trimmed by 4 bases and the J gene end by 2 bases; junction bases not matched to a gene: 5. The length of the CDR3 is 13 residues. The chain's CDR3 is CSAKRQGPYEQYF. CDR3 coding DNA: TGCAGTGCTAAGAGACAGGGCCCCTACGAGCAGTACTTC.

At least ten counts were recorded for this clone. This rearrangement joins TRBV5-1 to TRBJ2-4; TRBD1 might be the D (8 bases). Germline V gene sequence: CDR1 SGHRS, CDR2 YFSETQ. Trimming removed 0 bases from V and 8 bases from J, with 12 bases in between. This CDR3 is 14 amino acids long. The CDR3 coding sequence is TGCGCCAGCAGCTTGGGACAGGGGAGGGACATTCAGTACTTC. It yields the protein CASSLGQGRDIQYF.

This clone was recorded many times. A read error may explain this, as a much larger clone is one base away. This chain links TRBV24-1 with TRBJ2-7, with 7 bases lining up with TRBD1. CDR1 is KGHDR and CDR2 is SFDVKD in the germline V gene. The CDR3 spans 15 residues. CDR3 region: CATSEGQGDLHEQYF. CDR3 nucleotides: TGTGCCACCAGTGAGGGTCAGGGGGACCTCCACGAGCAGTACTTT.

The chain couples TRBV13 to TRBJ2-3; 10 positions match TRBD2. V was clipped by 5 bases and J by 1 base; unmatched bases: 15. Germline assignment: CDR1 PRHDT and CDR2 FYEKMQ (reference sequence). The CDR3 is 19 amino acids. The CDR3 DNA reads as TGTGCCAGCAGCGGATTACTCGTCCCCGGGACTAGCGGCACAGATACGCAGTATTTT. Amino acids: CASSGLLVPGTSGTDTQYF.

This clone was seen repeatedly, ten times or more. The chain combines TRBV9 with TRBJ1-2, with D unclear. This CDR3 has 18 residues. V was clipped by 0 bases and J by 2 bases, with 20 bases between them. Germline CDR1 is SGDLS and CDR2 is YYNGEE. The CDR3, as DNA: TGTGCCAGCAGCGTAGGCCACGCCGCCCAAACCTCAAACTATGGCTACACCTTC. Its protein product is CASSVGHAAQTSNYGYTF.

This clone came up many times. The chain couples TRBV18 to TRBJ2-7, with D perhaps TRBD2 (7 bases). CDR1 and CDR2 (germline): KGHSH, LQKENI. CDR3 length: 14 residues. V was clipped by 4 bases and J by 5 bases, with 15 bases between them. CDR3 sequence (DNA): TGTGCCAGCTCACTGGGGGGGCGACACAACGAGCAGTACTTC. Translated: CASSLGGRHNEQYF.

The chain is built from TRBV4-1 and TRBJ2-7; D unclear. Looked up from germline, CDR1 is MGHRA and CDR2 is YSYEKL. The CDR3 has 12 amino acids. The V gene lost 5 bases and the J gene lost 3 bases, with 8 bases spanning the gap. CDR3 nucleotide sequence: TGCGCCAGCAGCGGGTCTAGCTACGAGCAGTACTTC. Translated, it gives CASSGSSYEQYF.

This clone showed up many times. The genes are TRBV30 and TRBJ1-4, with D uncertain. Trimming removed 3 bases from V and 0 bases from J, with 23 bases in between. In germline, CDR1 is GTSNPN, CDR2 SVGIG (reference sequence). The CDR3 is 19 amino acids. The CDR3 region is CAWRDSSTAVYATNEKLFF. CDR3 nucleotides: TGTGCCTGGAGAGATTCGAGCACAGCAGTATATGCAACTAATGAAAAACTGTTTTTT.

In this sample, this clone turned up many times. This chain links TRBV3-1 with TRBJ2-7; weak D call: TRBD2 (6 bases). Trimming shortened V by 4 bases and J by 2 bases, and 12 bases separated the two germline ends. The CDR3 sequence is 14 residues long. Germline V gives CDR1 LGHDT, CDR2 YNNKEL (reference sequence). CDR3 in amino acids: CASSLTGGAYEQYF. CDR3 nucleotides: TGTGCCAGCAGCCTAACAGGAGGGGCCTACGAGCAGTACTTC.

This clone was seen ten or more times. The chain employs TRBV10-3 and TRBJ1-6; D might be TRBD1 (6 bases). The CDR3 loop spans 14 amino acids. Germline lookup yields CDR1 ENHRY and CDR2 SYGVKD. The V gene lost 7 bases and the J gene lost 7 bases, with 14 bases spanning the gap. This CDR3 reads CAINGGAKNSPLHF. CDR3 sequence (DNA): TGTGCCATCAATGGGGGCGCGAAGAATTCACCCCTCCACTTT.

Ten or more counts support this clone. The gene calls are TRBV11-3 and TRBJ2-7; 7 positions match TRBD2. The germline CDR1 and CDR2 sequences are SGHNT and YENEEA. V lost 7 bases to trimming and J lost 5 bases; unmatched junction nucleotides: 14. The CDR3 runs to 15 residues. DNA for the CDR3: TGTGCCAGCACCCCAGGGCGGGGGAAAGGAAACGAGCAGTACTTC. Amino acids: CASTPGRGKGNEQYF.

In its sample, this clone was seen many times. The gene calls are TRBV27 and TRBJ2-1; 9 nucleotides match TRBD1. The CDR3 loop spans 14 amino acids. J was trimmed by 7 bases and V by 6 bases; bases with no gene match: 7. Germline V gene lookup returns CDR1 MNHEY and CDR2 SMNVEV (reference sequence). CDR3 residues: CASSPGQGGNEQFF. In nucleotides, the CDR3 is TGTGCCAGCAGCCCGGGACAGGGTGGGAATGAGCAGTTCTTC.

This clone was recorded many times. The V call is TRBV27, the J call TRBJ1-2, with 9 bases lining up with TRBD1. V was clipped by 6 bases and J by 5 bases; unmatched bases: 4. Germline lookup yields CDR1 MNHEY and CDR2 SMNVEV (reference sequence). There are 13 residues in the CDR3. Written as DNA, the CDR3 is TGTGCCAGCAGGGCAGACAGGGGGTATGGCTACACCTTC. Its protein is CASRADRGYGYTF.